These T cell receptor beta chains were read from a single sample in a study of T-cell reconstitution after alpha-beta-depleted transplantation in children. Using its own MiXCR run on the PCR reads, TCRdb lists one record per CDR3 protein. The table records about 980,000 distinct CDR3 sequences, roughly 29% of them present only once. The sample was PBMCs, mostly from graft donor cells, taken 360 days after TCRalphabeta/CD19-depleted stem cell transplant. Every receptor here comes from a boy less than two years old who had a stem cell transplant for SCID, so the T cells may come from the graft donor. Each CDR3 is given with its conserved first and last residue. A D gene is named only where the DNA matches it firmly. Rows give clone size only sometimes, using once, few, many, or a class for an expanded clone.

v_gene	j_gene	d_gene	abundance	CDR3nt	CDR3aa
TRBV5-1	TRBJ1-3	TRBD1	few	TGCGCCAGCAGCTTGGTGGCGGACAGGGATCCCATATATTTT	CASSLVADRDPIYF
TRBV5-6	TRBJ2-6	TRBD1	.	TGTGCCAGCAGCTACTTAGACAGGGTCTTAATCTCTGGGGCCAACGTCCTGACTTTC	CASSYLDRVLISGANVLTF
TRBV19	TRBJ2-5	.	.	TGTGCCAGTAAATCAGGAGGAGAGACCCAGTACTTC	CASKSGGETQYF
TRBV29-1	TRBJ1-5	.	.	TGCAGCGTTGCCAGGGGACTCAATCAGCCCCAGCATTTT	CSVARGLNQPQHF
TRBV4-2	TRBJ2-5	TRBD2	few	TGTGCCAGCAGCCCCGGTAGTGCTAGCGGGGGGGCGGAGACCCAGTACTTC	CASSPGSASGGAETQYF
TRBV5-4	TRBJ1-1	.	once	TGTGCCAGCAGCCCGGGGAGCACAGGGAAAGGCACTGAAGCTTTCTTT	CASSPGSTGKGTEAFF
TRBV20-1	TRBJ1-1	TRBD1	.	TGCAGTGCTAGGGGAACGACAGGGGGAAACACTGAAGCTTTCTTT	CSARGTTGGNTEAFF
TRBV29-1	TRBJ2-3	TRBD1	.	TGCAGCGTTGGGGACAGGGTACCAGATACGCAGTATTTT	CSVGDRVPDTQYF
TRBV10-3	TRBJ2-5	.	.	TGTGCCATCAGCGAGTCTACGAGGCAGGGGGAGACCCAGTACTTC	CAISESTRQGETQYF
TRBV9	TRBJ2-3	.	.	TGTGCCAGCAGCGTAGTGCCCGGGTCAGATACGCAGTATTTT	CASSVVPGSDTQYF
TRBV7-2	TRBJ1-2	.	.	TGTGCCAGCAGCTATTTCGACAGCTACTATGGCTACACCTTC	CASSYFDSYYGYTF
TRBV27	TRBJ2-3	TRBD2	.	TGTGCCAGCAGTGTAACTAGCGGGGGAACCCGGACGCAGTATTTT	CASSVTSGGTRTQYF
TRBV24-1	TRBJ2-5	.	few	TGTGCCACCGGGGCAGCGAACCAAGAGACCCAGTACTTC	CATGAANQETQYF
TRBV28	TRBJ1-3	.	.	TGTGCCAGCAAGGAGGAAAACACCATATATTTT	CASKEENTIYF
TRBV7-9	TRBJ2-7	.	.	TGTGCCAGCAGCTGGGGGCAAACCTCCTCCGAGCAGTACTTC	CASSWGQTSSEQYF
TRBV6-5	TRBJ2-5	TRBD2	.	TGTGCCAGCAGTTACTTGAGCGGGGGGTCTCAAGAGACCCAGTACTTC	CASSYLSGGSQETQYF
TRBV19	TRBJ1-6	.	few	TGTGCCAGTAGTCCGCGACAGGTTCTTAGTTCACCCCTCCACTTT	CASSPRQVLSSPLHF